One and the same sample provided the 6 T cell receptor beta chains below, sequenced in a study of shared clonotypes between healthy human individuals (dated by TCRdb to 2018 to 2021). CD8 naive samples were obtained by positive selection for CCR7 among CD45RO-negative cells, yielding a CD45RA+CCR7+ population from which TemRA cells were excluded. The method was the immunoSEQ multiplex PCR assay. Imported from immuneACCESS, the table was reduced by TCRdb to in-frame sequences with V and J called. These copies leave out some clones; in studies compared against another copy, an unresolved V gene accounts for under half, and the cause of the remainder is not known. The table for this sample lists some 2.1 million clones; roughly 95% of them were counted only once. The ten largest clonotypes hold around 1.1% of the sample. The sequencing input was naive CD8+ T cells sorted from blood. The sample's cell subset or site label is to be understood as: CD45RA+CCR7+. The receptors derive from a man aged 18 to 30 in good health.

This chain joins TRBV4-1 and TRBJ1-5; 10 nucleotides align to TRBD1. Trimming cost V 5 bases and J 5 bases; bases outside gene matches: 12. The CDR3 length is 17 residues. CDR1 MGHRA and CDR2 YSYEKL come from the germline V gene. In DNA, the CDR3 is TGCGCCAGCAGCTCCCAACAGGGCGGGACAGGGGATCAGCCCCAGCATTTT. Translated, it gives CASSSQQGGTGDQPQHF.

CDR3 DNA sequence: TGCGCCAGCAGCCAGGAACCGACGGCCTTGAACACCGGGGAGCTGTTTTTT. Protein: CASSQEPTALNTGELFF. The chain joins TRBV4-3 to TRBJ2-2, with D unresolved. Trimming removed 3 bases at V and 1 base at J, with 15 bases between. The CDR3 consists of 17 residues. Germline-derived CDR1 and CDR2 are LGHNA and YSLEER.

V usage is TRBV4-1 and J usage is TRBJ1-5, with TRBD1 as a possible D gene (5 bases). Trimming took off 4 bases at V and 4 bases at J, with 17 bases between the two ends. The length of the CDR3 is 16 residues. Germline CDR1 is MGHRA and CDR2 is YSYEKL. CDR3 residues: CASSPTPGRENQPQHF. The CDR3 DNA sequence: TGCGCCAGCAGCCCAACACCGGGCAGGGAAAATCAGCCCCAGCATTTT.

About this clone itself: This specimen includes other DNA sequences encoding the same CDR3. DNA of the CDR3: TGTGCCAGCAGCCTGGGCTATGGCTACACCTTC. Translation gives CASSLGYGYTF. V usage is TRBV5-4 and J usage is TRBJ1-2; no reliable D call. The CDR3 has 11 amino acids. Germline V lookup: CDR1 SGHNT, CDR2 YYREEE (reference sequence). Trimming removed 4 bases from V and 4 bases from J, with 5 bases in between. The whole variable domain, filled in from reference TRBV5-4 and TRBJ1-2, reads ETGVTQSPTHLIKTRGQQVTLRCSSQSGHNTVSWYQQALGQGPQFIFQYYREEENGRGNFPPRFSGLQFPNYSSELNVNALELDDSALYLCASSLGYGYTFGSGTRLTVV.

V is TRBV4-1 and J is TRBJ2-4; maybe TRBD1 (5 bases). V lost 1 base, J lost 5 bases, and 9 bases lay in between. The CDR3 runs to 14 residues. Germline CDR1 is MGHRA and CDR2 is YSYEKL. The CDR3 here is CASSQAGYENIQYF. CDR3 sequence (DNA): TGCGCCAGCAGCCAAGCAGGGTATGAAAACATTCAGTACTTC.

The chain couples TRBV2 to TRBJ2-5, with a tentative D call TRBD1 (6 bases). Germline V gene data show CDR1 as SNHLY and CDR2 as FYNNEI. This CDR3 has 13 residues. Trimming stripped 7 bases from V and 1 base from J, with 10 bases between. DNA for the CDR3: TGTGCCAGCAATGAGGACAGCCAAGAGACCCAGTACTTC. As protein: CASNEDSQETQYF. Together with reference TRBV2 and TRBJ2-5, the CDR3 gives the full variable domain: EPEVTQTPSHQVTQMGQEVILRCVPISNHLYFYWYRQILGQKVEFLVSFYNNEISEKSEIFDDQFSVERPDGSNFTLKIRSTKLEDSAMYFCASNEDSQETQYFGPGTRLLVL.